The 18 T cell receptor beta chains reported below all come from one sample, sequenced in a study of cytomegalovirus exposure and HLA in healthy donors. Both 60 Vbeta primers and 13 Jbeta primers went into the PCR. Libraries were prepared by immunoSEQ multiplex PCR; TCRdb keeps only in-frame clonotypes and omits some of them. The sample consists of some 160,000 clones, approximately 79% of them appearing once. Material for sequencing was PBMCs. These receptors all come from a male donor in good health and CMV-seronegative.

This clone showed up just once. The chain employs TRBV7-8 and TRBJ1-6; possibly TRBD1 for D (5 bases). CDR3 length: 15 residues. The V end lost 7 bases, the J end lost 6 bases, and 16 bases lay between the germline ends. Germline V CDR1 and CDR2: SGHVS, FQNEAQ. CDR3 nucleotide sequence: TGTGCCAGCACGGTGCAGGGAAGGGGTAATTCACCCCTCCACTTT. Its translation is CASTVQGRGNSPLHF.

CDR3 coding DNA: TGTGCCAGCAGCTCACAGGGGGCGGGCACTGAAGCTTTCTTT. Encoded protein: CASSSQGAGTEAFF. V usage is TRBV6-1 and J usage is TRBJ1-1, with 9 bases aligning to TRBD1. With 6 bases clipped from V and 4 bases from J, the junction kept 6 bases outside the gene matches. The CDR3 contains 14 residues. Germline V gene sequence: CDR1 MNHNS, CDR2 SASEGT.

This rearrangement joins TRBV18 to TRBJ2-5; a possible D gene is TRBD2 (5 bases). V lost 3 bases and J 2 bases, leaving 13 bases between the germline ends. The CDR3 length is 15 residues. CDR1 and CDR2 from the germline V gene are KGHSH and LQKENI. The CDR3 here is CASSPGRGDQETQYF. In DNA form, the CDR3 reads TGTGCCAGCTCACCCGGTCGGGGAGATCAAGAGACCCAGTACTTC.

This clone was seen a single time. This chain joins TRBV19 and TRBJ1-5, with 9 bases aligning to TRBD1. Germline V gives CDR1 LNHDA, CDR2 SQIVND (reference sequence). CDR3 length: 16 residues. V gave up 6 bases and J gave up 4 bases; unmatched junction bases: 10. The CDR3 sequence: CASRPNGQGSNQPQHF. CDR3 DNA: TGTGCCAGTAGACCAAACGGACAGGGGAGTAATCAGCCCCAGCATTTT.

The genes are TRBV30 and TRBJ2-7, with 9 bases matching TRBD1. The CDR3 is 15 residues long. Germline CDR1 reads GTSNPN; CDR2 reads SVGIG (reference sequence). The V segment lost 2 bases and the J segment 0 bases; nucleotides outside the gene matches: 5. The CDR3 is CAWSRTGGVSYEQYF. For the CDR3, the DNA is TGTGCCTGGAGTCGTACAGGGGGCGTCTCCTACGAGCAGTACTTC.

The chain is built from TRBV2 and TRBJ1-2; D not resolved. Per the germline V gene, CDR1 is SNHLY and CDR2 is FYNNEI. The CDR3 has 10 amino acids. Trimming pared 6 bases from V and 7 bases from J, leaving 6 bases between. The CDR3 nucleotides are TGTGCCAGCAGGGCCAGTGGCTACACCTTC. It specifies CASRASGYTF.

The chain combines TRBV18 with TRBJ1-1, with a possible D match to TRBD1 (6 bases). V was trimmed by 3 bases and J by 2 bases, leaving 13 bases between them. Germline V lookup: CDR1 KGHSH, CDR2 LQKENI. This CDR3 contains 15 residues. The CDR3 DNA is TGTGCCAGCTCACCGGGACGGACAGCAAACACTGAAGCTTTCTTT. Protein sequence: CASSPGRTANTEAFF. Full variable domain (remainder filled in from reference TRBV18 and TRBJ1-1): NAGVMQNPRHLVRRRGQEARLRCSPMKGHSHVYWYRQLPEEGLKFMVYLQKENIIDESGMPKERFSAEFPKEGPSILRIQQVVRGDSAAYFCASSPGRTANTEAFFGQGTRLTVV.

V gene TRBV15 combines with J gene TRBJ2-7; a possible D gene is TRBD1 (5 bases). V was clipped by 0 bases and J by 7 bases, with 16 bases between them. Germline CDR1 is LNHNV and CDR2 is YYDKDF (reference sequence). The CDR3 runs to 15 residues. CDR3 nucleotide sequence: TGTGCCACCAGCAGAGATGGGCAGGGCTATGAGGAGCAGTACTTC. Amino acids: CATSRDGQGYEEQYF.

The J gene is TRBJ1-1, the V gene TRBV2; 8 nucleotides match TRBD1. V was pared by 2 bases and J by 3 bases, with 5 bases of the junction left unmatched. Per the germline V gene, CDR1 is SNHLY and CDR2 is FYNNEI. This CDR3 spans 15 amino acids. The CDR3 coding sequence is TGTGCCAGCAGTGAATGGACAGGGACGGACACTGAAGCTTTCTTT. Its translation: CASSEWTGTDTEAFF.

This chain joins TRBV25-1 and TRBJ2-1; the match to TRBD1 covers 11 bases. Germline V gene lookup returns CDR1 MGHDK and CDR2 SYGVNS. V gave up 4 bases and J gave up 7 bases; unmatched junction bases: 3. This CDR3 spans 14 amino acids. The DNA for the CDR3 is TGTGCCAGCAGTGGGACAGGGGGCCAAAATGAGCAGTTCTTC. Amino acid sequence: CASSGTGGQNEQFF.

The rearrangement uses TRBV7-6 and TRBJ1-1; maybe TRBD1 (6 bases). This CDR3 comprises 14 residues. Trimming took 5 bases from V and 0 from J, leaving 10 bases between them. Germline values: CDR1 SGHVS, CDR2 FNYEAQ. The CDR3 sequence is CASSRGQMNTEAFF. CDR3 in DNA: TGTGCCAGCAGCCGCGGACAGATGAACACTGAAGCTTTCTTT.

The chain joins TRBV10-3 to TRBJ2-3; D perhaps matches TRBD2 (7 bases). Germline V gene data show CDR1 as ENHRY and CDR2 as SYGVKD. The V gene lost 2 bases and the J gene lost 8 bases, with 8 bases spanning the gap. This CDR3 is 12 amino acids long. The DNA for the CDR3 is TGTGCCATCAGTGAGAGGGGGGGTACGCAGTATTTT. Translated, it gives CAISERGGTQYF.

The CDR3 nucleotides are TGTGCCAGCAGTTACTCGGCGGGTTGGATGAACACTGAAGCTTTCTTT. It is translated as CASSYSAGWMNTEAFF. The J gene is TRBJ1-1, the V gene TRBV6-6; D gene ambiguous. Per the germline V gene, CDR1 is MNHNY and CDR2 is SVGAGI (reference sequence). V was clipped by 0 bases and J by 0 bases, with 11 bases between them. The CDR3 is 16 amino acids.

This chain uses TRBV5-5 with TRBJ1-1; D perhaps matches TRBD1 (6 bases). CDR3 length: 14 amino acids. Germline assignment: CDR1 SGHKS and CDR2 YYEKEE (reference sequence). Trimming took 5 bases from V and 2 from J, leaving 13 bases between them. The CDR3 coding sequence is TGTGCCAGCAGTTCGGCGACAGGCAACACTGAAGCTTTCTTT. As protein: CASSSATGNTEAFF.

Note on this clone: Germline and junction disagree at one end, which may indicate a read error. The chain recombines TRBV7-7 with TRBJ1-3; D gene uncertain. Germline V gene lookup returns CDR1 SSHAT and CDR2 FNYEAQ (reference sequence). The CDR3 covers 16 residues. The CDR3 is CASSSDIVGSGNTIYF. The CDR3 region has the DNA TGTGCTAGCAGCTCAGACATTGTCGGCTCTGGAAACACCATATATTTT. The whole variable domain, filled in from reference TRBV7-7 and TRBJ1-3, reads GAGVSQSPRYKVTKRGQDVTLRCDPISSHATLYWYQQALGQGPEFLTYFNYEAQPDKSGLPSDRFSAERPEGSISTLTIQRTEQRDSAMYRCASSSDIVGSGNTIYFGEGSWLTVV.

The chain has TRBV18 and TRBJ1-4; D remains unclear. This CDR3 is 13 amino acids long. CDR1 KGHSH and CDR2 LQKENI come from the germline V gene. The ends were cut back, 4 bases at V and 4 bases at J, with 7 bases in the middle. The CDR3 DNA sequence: TGTGCCAGCTCACAATCCCTTAATGAAAAACTGTTTTTT. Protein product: CASSQSLNEKLFF.

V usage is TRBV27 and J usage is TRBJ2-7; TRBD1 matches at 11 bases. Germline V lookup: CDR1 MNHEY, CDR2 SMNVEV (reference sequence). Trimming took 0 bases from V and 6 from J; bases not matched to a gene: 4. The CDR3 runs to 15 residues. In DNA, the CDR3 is TGTGCCAGCAGTTTATCGGACAGGGGGCACGGCGAGCAGTACTTC. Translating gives CASSLSDRGHGEQYF.

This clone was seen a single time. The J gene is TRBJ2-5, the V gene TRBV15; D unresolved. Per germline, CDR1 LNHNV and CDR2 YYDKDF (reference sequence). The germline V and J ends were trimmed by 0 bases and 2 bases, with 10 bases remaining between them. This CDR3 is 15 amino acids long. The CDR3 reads CATSRDVSQQETQYF. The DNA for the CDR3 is TGTGCCACCAGCAGAGATGTATCACAGCAAGAGACCCAGTACTTC.